This is a list of T cell receptor beta chains from one sample in a study of spatial heterogeneity in lung cancer. TCRdb redid the calling of the 5' RACE reads with MiXCR, one entry per CDR3 protein. This sample has 25,000 to 30,000 distinct CDR3 sequences, with around 13% found just once. Sequences were derived from PBMCs, sampled at surgery. The receptors here all came from a female donor with early-stage non-small cell lung cancer. CDR3s include the opening cysteine and the closing phenylalanine or tryptophan. Fields, in order: clone size, J gene, D gene, V gene, CDR3 protein, CDR3 DNA. A D gene is named only where the DNA matches it firmly. Not every row has a clone size; where given, it reads once, few, many or a size class.

abundance: many; j_gene: TRBJ1-1; d_gene: -; v_gene: TRBV4-3; CDR3aa: CASSRDTGLTEAFF; CDR3nt: TGCGCCAGCAGCCGCGACACAGGGTTGACTGAAGCTTTCTTT
abundance: many; j_gene: TRBJ2-5; d_gene: TRBD2; v_gene: TRBV7-2; CDR3aa: CASSSSIAGGRETQYF; CDR3nt: TGTGCCAGCAGCTCTTCTATAGCGGGAGGGAGGGAGACCCAGTACTTC
abundance: many; j_gene: TRBJ1-1; d_gene: -; v_gene: TRBV7-8; CDR3aa: CASSLNRANTEAFF; CDR3nt: TGTGCCAGCAGCTTAAACAGGGCAAACACTGAAGCTTTCTTT
abundance: -; j_gene: TRBJ2-5; d_gene: -; v_gene: TRBV6-5; CDR3aa: CASSQTGAEYF; CDR3nt: TGTGCCAGCAGTCAAACCGGCGCGGAGTACTTC
abundance: many; j_gene: TRBJ1-5; d_gene: -; v_gene: TRBV6-2/TRBV6-3; CDR3aa: CASRTHQQGRNQPQHF; CDR3nt: TGTGCCAGCAGAACCCACCAACAGGGTCGCAATCAGCCCCAGCATTTT
abundance: many; j_gene: TRBJ2-3; d_gene: -; v_gene: TRBV7-2; CDR3aa: CASSLNADTQYF; CDR3nt: TGTGCCAGCAGCTTAAATGCAGATACGCAGTATTTT
abundance: many; j_gene: TRBJ2-1; d_gene: TRBD2; v_gene: TRBV7-2; CDR3aa: CASSLGLAPVF; CDR3nt: TGTGCCAGCAGCTTAGGACTAGCACCAGTTTTT
abundance: few; j_gene: TRBJ2-3; d_gene: -; v_gene: TRBV5-1; CDR3aa: CASSSSQELEDTQYF; CDR3nt: TGCGCCAGCAGCTCATCCCAAGAATTAGAGGATACGCAGTATTTT
abundance: many; j_gene: TRBJ2-5; d_gene: -; v_gene: TRBV5-1; CDR3aa: CASSKGGAETQYF; CDR3nt: TGCGCCAGCAGCAAGGGGGGAGCGGAGACCCAGTACTTC
abundance: medium-sized; j_gene: TRBJ1-2; d_gene: TRBD1; v_gene: TRBV2; CDR3aa: CASSRDSGGGYTF; CDR3nt: TGTGCCAGCAGCCGGGACAGCGGAGGTGGCTACACCTTC
abundance: many; j_gene: TRBJ2-1; d_gene: -; v_gene: TRBV4-1; CDR3aa: CASSQDSYNEQFF; CDR3nt: TGCGCCAGCAGCCAGGACAGTTACAATGAGCAGTTCTTC
abundance: -; j_gene: TRBJ1-5; d_gene: TRBD1; v_gene: TRBV29-1; CDR3aa: CSVVTGGNQPQHF; CDR3nt: TGCAGCGTTGTGACAGGGGGCAATCAGCCCCAGCATTTT
abundance: many; j_gene: TRBJ2-1; d_gene: TRBD1; v_gene: TRBV6-1; CDR3aa: CASILDRGGNEQFF; CDR3nt: TGTGCCAGCATTCTGGACAGGGGAGGCAATGAGCAGTTCTTC
abundance: many; j_gene: TRBJ2-2; d_gene: TRBD2; v_gene: TRBV27; CDR3aa: CASSFSSGAGELFF; CDR3nt: TGTGCCAGCAGTTTTTCAAGCGGGGCCGGGGAGCTGTTTTTT
abundance: medium-sized; j_gene: TRBJ1-2; d_gene: -; v_gene: TRBV20-1; CDR3aa: CSARKTGNYGYTF; CDR3nt: TGCAGTGCTAGAAAAACAGGGAACTATGGCTACACCTTC
abundance: many; j_gene: TRBJ1-2; d_gene: -; v_gene: TRBV6-2/TRBV6-3; CDR3aa: CASSSRGRPYGYTF; CDR3nt: TGTGCCAGCAGTAGCCGCGGTCGGCCCTATGGCTACACCTTC
abundance: few; j_gene: TRBJ2-5; d_gene: TRBD1; v_gene: TRBV2; CDR3aa: CASTGTAQETQYF; CDR3nt: TGTGCCAGCACCGGGACAGCCCAAGAGACCCAGTACTTC
abundance: few; j_gene: TRBJ1-2; d_gene: -; v_gene: TRBV7-2; CDR3aa: CASSLDVNNYGYTF; CDR3nt: TGTGCCAGCAGCTTAGACGTCAATAACTATGGCTACACCTTC
abundance: many; j_gene: TRBJ1-5; d_gene: -; v_gene: TRBV29-1; CDR3aa: CSVGNGDQPQHF; CDR3nt: TGCAGCGTAGGGAACGGGGATCAGCCCCAGCATTTT
abundance: -; j_gene: TRBJ2-3; d_gene: -; v_gene: TRBV2; CDR3aa: CASREGPSRTDTQYF; CDR3nt: TGTGCCAGCAGGGAGGGACCTTCCCGCACAGATACGCAGTATTTT
abundance: many; j_gene: TRBJ1-1; d_gene: -; v_gene: TRBV12-3/TRBV12-4; CDR3aa: CASSKRSEAFF; CDR3nt: TGTGCCAGCAGTAAGCGGTCTGAAGCTTTCTTT
abundance: -; j_gene: TRBJ2-1; d_gene: -; v_gene: TRBV24-1; CDR3aa: CATSGQVFHEQFF; CDR3nt: TGTGCCACCAGTGGACAGGTCTTCCATGAGCAGTTCTTC
abundance: many; j_gene: TRBJ2-7; d_gene: -; v_gene: TRBV6-1; CDR3aa: CASSVYDGSYEQYF; CDR3nt: TGTGCCAGCAGTGTATATGACGGTAGCTACGAGCAGTACTTC
abundance: -; j_gene: TRBJ1-2; d_gene: TRBD1; v_gene: TRBV7-9; CDR3aa: CASRSGTGRYYGYTF; CDR3nt: TGTGCCAGCAGAAGTGGGACAGGACGCTACTATGGCTACACCTTC
abundance: many; j_gene: TRBJ2-1; d_gene: TRBD1; v_gene: TRBV7-3; CDR3aa: CASSQGTGYNEQFF; CDR3nt: TGTGCCAGCAGCCAAGGGACAGGGTACAATGAGCAGTTCTTC
abundance: -; j_gene: TRBJ2-1; d_gene: -; v_gene: TRBV9; CDR3aa: CASSVAPYNEQFF; CDR3nt: TGTGCCAGCAGCGTAGCCCCCTACAATGAGCAGTTCTTC
abundance: -; j_gene: TRBJ2-2; d_gene: -; v_gene: TRBV22-1; CDR3aa: CPGSARGEAYLTGELFF; CDR3nt: TGTCCTGGGAGCGCACGAGGGGAGGCGTATCTCACCGGGGAGCTGTTTTTT
abundance: many; j_gene: TRBJ1-5; d_gene: -; v_gene: TRBV27; CDR3aa: CGEGGCQPQHF; CDR3nt: TGTGGGGAGGGAGGATGTCAGCCCCAGCATTTT
abundance: -; j_gene: TRBJ2-3; d_gene: TRBD1; v_gene: TRBV24-1; CDR3aa: CATSDPGQASPDTQYF; CDR3nt: TGTGCCACCAGTGACCCCGGACAGGCGTCCCCAGATACGCAGTATTTT
abundance: many; j_gene: TRBJ2-5; d_gene: -; v_gene: TRBV5-1; CDR3aa: CASSFGSGQQETQYF; CDR3nt: TGCGCCAGCAGCTTTGGGTCGGGCCAACAAGAGACCCAGTACTTC
abundance: many; j_gene: TRBJ1-6; d_gene: TRBD1; v_gene: TRBV7-3; CDR3aa: CASSQGGWVGSPLHF; CDR3nt: TGTGCCAGCTCCCAGGGGGGCTGGGTGGGCTCACCCCTCCACTTT
abundance: many; j_gene: TRBJ2-2; d_gene: TRBD2; v_gene: TRBV9; CDR3aa: CASSVEGGLARNTGELFF; CDR3nt: TGTGCCAGCAGCGTAGAGGGGGGACTAGCGCGGAACACCGGGGAGCTGTTTTTT
abundance: few; j_gene: TRBJ2-2; d_gene: TRBD2; v_gene: TRBV12-3/TRBV12-4; CDR3aa: CASTRSPVAGGNTGELFF; CDR3nt: TGTGCCAGCACCCGGTCTCCTGTAGCGGGAGGGAACACCGGGGAGCTGTTTTTT
abundance: -; j_gene: TRBJ2-2; d_gene: -; v_gene: TRBV6-5; CDR3aa: CASSYGPTGELFF; CDR3nt: TGTGCCAGCAGTTACGGACCAACCGGGGAGCTGTTTTTT
abundance: many; j_gene: TRBJ2-3; d_gene: TRBD1; v_gene: TRBV28; CDR3aa: CASNLDRAPRTDTQYF; CDR3nt: TGTGCCAGCAACCTCGACAGGGCCCCTCGCACAGATACGCAGTATTTT
abundance: many; j_gene: TRBJ1-2; d_gene: -; v_gene: TRBV28; CDR3aa: CASSLGGFGYTF; CDR3nt: TGTGCCAGCAGTTTAGGAGGATTCGGCTACACCTTC
abundance: many; j_gene: TRBJ2-1; d_gene: -; v_gene: TRBV9; CDR3aa: CASSVAGSPYNEQFF; CDR3nt: TGTGCCAGCAGCGTTGCCGGGAGTCCCTACAATGAGCAGTTCTTC
abundance: few; j_gene: TRBJ1-2; d_gene: -; v_gene: TRBV7-2; CDR3aa: CASTPQSGAQNYGYTF; CDR3nt: TGTGCCAGCACTCCACAGTCGGGGGCGCAGAACTATGGCTACACCTTC
abundance: -; j_gene: TRBJ2-1; d_gene: TRBD2; v_gene: TRBV11-2; CDR3aa: CASSIASLAGGYNEQFF; CDR3nt: TGTGCCAGCAGCATCGCAAGCCTAGCGGGGGGATACAATGAGCAGTTCTTC